This T cell receptor beta chain was recorded in a study of T cell responses to AZD1222 COVID-19 vaccine. Study-level findings and limits: Spike-specific TCR breadth and depth rose after two AZD1222 doses.

CDR3 length: 13 residues. V gave up 5 bases and J gave up 2 bases, with 10 bases separating them. From germline, CDR1 is SEHNR and CDR2 FQNEAQ (reference sequence). As for this clone: As yet, its antigen is unknown.

Method: immunoSEQ multiplex PCR; TCRdb's copy keeps in-frame clones and lacks some. This table has approximately 150,000 clones, roughly 88% appearing once. The source was peripheral blood, collected 28 days after the second AZD1222 dose. This TCR was recovered from an adult who received the AZD1222 COVID-19 vaccine. The chain combines TRBV7-9 with TRBJ2-7; D remains unclear. CDR3 region: CASSGPGPYEQYF. The CDR3 nucleotides are TGTGCCAGCAGCGGTCCCGGACCCTACGAGCAGTACTTC.